This T cell receptor (beta chain) was identified during a study of graft-versus-host responses after intestinal transplantation. The method was immunoSEQ multiplex PCR; TCRdb's version includes in-frame clones alone and lacks a portion of them. Of tens of thousands of clones in the sample, 90% to 95% were seen once. V shed 6 bases, J shed 1 base, and the junction held 2 bases outside the gene matches. CDR3 size: 14 residues. CDR1 and CDR2 (germline): MNHNY, SVGAGI (reference sequence). On this clone: The antigen is undetermined.

The rearrangement links TRBV6-6 to TRBJ2-3, with TRBD1 matching 9 bases. The starting material was unstimulated CD4+ T cells sorted from spleen or lymph node cells, obtained before intestinal transplant. This receptor was taken from a human donor who received an intestinal transplant. The CDR3 is CASSDRGGTDTQYF. The CDR3 region has the DNA TGTGCCAGCAGCGACAGGGGGGGCACAGATACGCAGTATTTT.